This is a list of T cell receptor beta chains from one sample in a study of blood T cell repertoires in COVID-19. TCRdb's copy holds only in-frame clones and misses some; the assay was immunoSEQ multiplex PCR. The sample shows tens of thousands of clones, about 85% of them seen only once. Material for sequencing was peripheral blood. The receptors were gathered from a man between 70 and 80 years old with acute or convalescent COVID-19. Each CDR3 is given with its conserved first and last residue. The order of the fields is V gene, clone size, J gene, CDR3 protein. Where a row states a size, it is once, few, many or the class of an expanded clone; other rows omit it.

V: TRBV27; size: NA; J: TRBJ2-1; CDR3: CASTGQALGSEQFF
V: TRBV5-4; size: NA; J: TRBJ2-2; CDR3: CASSFGTDRSGGELFF
V: TRBV28; size: NA; J: TRBJ2-3; CDR3: CASSKLPGDTDTQYF
V: TRBV29-1; size: NA; J: TRBJ2-5; CDR3: CSVKRDTSLETQYF
V: TRBV6-5; size: once; J: TRBJ2-3; CDR3: CASSGLGGTTDTQYF
V: TRBV11-2; size: NA; J: TRBJ1-2; CDR3: CASSVGAYGYTF
V: TRBV2; size: medium-sized; J: TRBJ2-1; CDR3: CASRGTGSEPFF
V: TRBV5-1; size: NA; J: TRBJ2-5; CDR3: CASSSGLGDTEDQYF
V: TRBV14; size: NA; J: TRBJ1-4; CDR3: CASSGRRASNEKLFF
V: TRBV6-4; size: NA; J: TRBJ2-7; CDR3: CASSPERYSYEQYF
V: TRBV5-1; size: NA; J: TRBJ2-7; CDR3: CASSLQGSSYEQYF
V: TRBV9; size: NA; J: TRBJ2-1; CDR3: CASSASGGAFNEQFF
V: TRBV7-2; size: NA; J: TRBJ2-6; CDR3: CASSPITRGSGANVLTF
V: TRBV5-1; size: NA; J: TRBJ2-1; CDR3: CASSRSGGGLYNEQFF
V: TRBV4-1; size: NA; J: TRBJ1-4; CDR3: CASSQEQGASRKLFF
V: TRBV7-3; size: NA; J: TRBJ1-2; CDR3: CASSLTKGGGYTF
V: TRBV27; size: NA; J: TRBJ2-7; CDR3: CASSLFLGTSSEQYF
V: TRBV10-2; size: few; J: TRBJ2-5; CDR3: CASSRDRGYKVWETQYF
V: TRBV13; size: few; J: TRBJ2-7; CDR3: CASSPSRSSYEQYF
V: TRBV2; size: NA; J: TRBJ2-2; CDR3: CASRHSGEAGELFF
V: TRBV5-4; size: NA; J: TRBJ2-6; CDR3: CASSLGSTSGGFGANVLTF
V: TRBV19; size: few; J: TRBJ2-2; CDR3: CASSLQPGQGDTGELFF
V: TRBV6-5; size: NA; J: TRBJ2-7; CDR3: CASGRGYSYEQYF
V: TRBV2; size: NA; J: TRBJ2-1; CDR3: CASIAAGANSYNEQFF
V: TRBV18; size: NA; J: TRBJ2-5; CDR3: CASSDSQETQYF
V: TRBV5-1; size: few; J: TRBJ2-3; CDR3: CASSPGGADTQYF
V: TRBV21-1; size: once; J: TRBJ1-5; CDR3: CAHTFWWRRNQPQHF
V: TRBV7-9; size: NA; J: TRBJ1-1; CDR3: CASSPPTGRPEAFF
V: TRBV29-1; size: NA; J: TRBJ2-5; CDR3: CSARTAGETQYF